This T cell receptor beta chain was captured by sequencing in a study of blood T cell repertoires in COVID-19. Sequenced by immunoSEQ multiplex PCR; TCRdb stores in-frame clones only, minus some. This table holds around 80,000 clones, around 80% found once. This sequence was found in a woman of 80 years or more with acute or convalescent COVID-19. Material for sequencing was peripheral blood.

For the CDR3, the DNA is TGCGCCAGCAGCCCCCCGACTAGCGGGTCGCTAGATACGCAGTATTTT. Translated: CASSPPTSGSLDTQYF. The rearrangement uses TRBV5-1 and TRBJ2-3, with 10 bases identical to TRBD2. The CDR3 sequence is 16 residues long. Germline V lookup: CDR1 SGHRS, CDR2 YFSETQ. Trimming at V came to 4 bases and at J to 5 bases, leaving 10 bases not matched to a gene. The full variable domain, in which reference TRBV5-1 and TRBJ2-3 provide the parts outside the CDR3, is KAGVTQTPRYLIKTRGQQVTLSCSPISGHRSVSWYQQTPGQGLQFLFEYFSETQRNKGNFPGRFSGRQFSNSRSEMNVSTLELGDSALYLCASSPPTSGSLDTQYFGPGTRLTVL.